These 20 T cell receptor beta chains came from one sample sequenced in a study of shared clonotypes between healthy human individuals. Method: immunoSEQ multiplex PCR; TCRdb's copy keeps in-frame clones and lacks some. The sample holds some 300,000 clones, around four fifths seen once. Sequenced material: memory CD4+ T cells sorted from blood. Subset noted: CD45RA-negative fraction. These receptor sequences come from a man aged 30-40 years in good health.

The chain links TRBV7-2 to TRBJ2-7, with D perhaps TRBD1 (5 bases). V was shortened by 4 bases and J by 6 bases, with 13 bases between the two germline ends. Germline lookup yields CDR1 SGHTA and CDR2 FQGNSA. This CDR3 spans 13 amino acids. CDR3 sequence reads: CASSYQQVGEQYF. The CDR3 DNA is TGTGCCAGCAGCTATCAACAGGTGGGCGAGCAGTACTTC.

V and J are TRBV7-2 and TRBJ2-5; D gene ambiguous. Trimming left V 2 bases short and J 5 bases short, with 9 bases between. The CDR3 is 13 amino acids. Germline V lookup: CDR1 SGHTA, CDR2 FQGNSA. The chain's CDR3 is CASSLRVGETQYF. The DNA for the CDR3 is TGTGCCAGCAGCTTAAGGGTCGGGGAGACCCAGTACTTC.

In this sample, this clone turned up once. The chain uses TRBV11-2 and TRBJ2-1, with D possibly being TRBD2 (6 bases). The ends were cut back, 5 bases at V and 4 bases at J, with 15 bases in the middle. Germline CDR1 SGHAT, CDR2 FQNNGV. This CDR3 has 15 amino acids. The CDR3 nucleotides are TGTGCCAGCAGCAATACCGGGACTGGGTACAATGAGCAGTTCTTC. Translated, it gives CASSNTGTGYNEQFF. The variable domain in full, completed from reference TRBV11-2 and TRBJ2-1, reads EAGVAQSPRYKIIEKRQSVAFWCNPISGHATLYWYQQILGQGPKLLIQFQNNGVVDDSQLPKDRFSAERLKGVDSTLKIQPAKLEDSAVYLCASSNTGTGYNEQFFGPGTRLTVL.

The genes are TRBV10-2 and TRBJ2-1; no clear D. V was pared by 6 bases and J by 9 bases, with 15 bases between. Germline V gene data show CDR1 as WSHSY and CDR2 as SAAADI. CDR3 size: 13 residues. The CDR3 DNA follows: TGCGCCAGCAGCCGTACCTTAAAGAGTGAGCAGTTCTTC. Encoded protein: CASSRTLKSEQFF.

The chain employs TRBV27 and TRBJ1-5; 7 positions match TRBD1. The J segment lost 1 base and the V segment lost 5 bases, leaving 5 bases of the junction unmatched. Germline-derived CDR1 and CDR2 are MNHEY and SMNVEV (reference sequence). The CDR3 sequence is 15 residues long. The DNA for the CDR3 is TGTGCCAGCAGTACGGACAGGCTAAGCAATCAGCCCCAGCATTTT. Residues: CASSTDRLSNQPQHF.

This chain joins TRBV29-1 and TRBJ2-7; D unresolved. V gave up 0 bases and J gave up 3 bases, with 3 bases separating them. This CDR3 has 11 amino acids. Germline loops: CDR1 SQVTM, CDR2 ANQGSEA. DNA of the CDR3: TGCAGCGTTGAAGAGTACTACGAGCAGTACTTC. Residues: CSVEEYYEQYF.

The chain couples TRBV5-1 to TRBJ2-1, with a possible D match to TRBD2 (5 bases). This CDR3 spans 13 amino acids. V was pared by 6 bases and J by 1 base, with 8 bases between. CDR1 and CDR2 from the germline V gene are SGHRS and YFSETQ. Here the CDR3 DNA reads TGCGCCAGCACCCGCGGGTCCTACAATGAGCAGTTCTTC. Encoded protein: CASTRGSYNEQFF.

The gene calls are TRBV5-1 and TRBJ1-4; unclear D gene. Germline-derived CDR1 and CDR2 are SGHRS and YFSETQ. Between the trimmed V and J ends, which lost 0 bases and 8 bases, there was a span of 11 bases. CDR3 size: 14 residues. CDR3 sequence: CASSLAFRREKLFF. The CDR3 nucleotides are TGCGCCAGCAGCTTGGCCTTTCGTAGGGAAAAACTGTTTTTT. Using reference TRBV5-1 and TRBJ1-4 for the parts outside the CDR3, the full variable domain is KAGVTQTPRYLIKTRGQQVTLSCSPISGHRSVSWYQQTPGQGLQFLFEYFSETQRNKGNFPGRFSGRQFSNSRSEMNVSTLELGDSALYLCASSLAFRREKLFFGSGTQLSVL.

This clone was observed once. The rearrangement links TRBV6-5 to TRBJ1-2; unclear D gene. Germline-derived CDR1 and CDR2 are MNHEY and SVGAGI. This CDR3 has 14 amino acids. Trimming pared 0 bases from V and 4 bases from J, leaving 9 bases between. The CDR3 DNA follows: TGTGCCAGCAGTTACTCGCAGTTCGGCTATGGCTACACCTTC. Its translation: CASSYSQFGYGYTF.

The chain links TRBV18 to TRBJ1-1; 8 bases align to TRBD1. The germline gives CDR1 KGHSH, CDR2 LQKENI. The CDR3 sequence is 14 residues long. The V segment lost 3 bases and the J segment 3 bases; nucleotides outside the gene matches: 3. The CDR3 loop is CASSPKTGDTEAFF. The CDR3 nucleotides are TGTGCCAGCTCACCGAAGACAGGGGACACTGAAGCTTTCTTT.

This rearrangement joins TRBV2 to TRBJ2-7; 9 nucleotides match TRBD2. V dropped 5 bases and J dropped 4; count of bases not matched to a gene: 9. This CDR3 has 15 residues. Germline lookup yields CDR1 SNHLY and CDR2 FYNNEI. CDR3 amino acids: CASSSRGGSVYEQYF. Written as DNA, the CDR3 is TGTGCCAGCAGTTCGCGGGGGGGGTCCGTTTACGAGCAGTACTTC.

The rearrangement uses TRBV4-3 and TRBJ2-7; no definite D call. Germline lookup yields CDR1 LGHNA and CDR2 YSLEER. V was clipped by 0 bases and J by 11 bases, with 17 bases between them. The CDR3 loop spans 14 amino acids. CDR3 in DNA: TGCGCCAGCAGCCAAGATCTCGTCGACTCTAGGGAGTACTTC. This gives the protein CASSQDLVDSREYF.

The chain has TRBV28 and TRBJ2-3, with 12 nucleotides matching TRBD2. Trimming at V came to 5 bases and at J to 7 bases, leaving 13 bases not matched to a gene. CDR1 is MDHEN, CDR2 SYDVKM, per germline. This CDR3 spans 17 amino acids. CDR3: CASSVGTSGYPRYTQYF. The CDR3 DNA sequence: TGTGCCAGCAGTGTAGGGACTAGCGGGTACCCCCGGTATACGCAGTATTTT.

This chain connects TRBV7-9 to TRBJ2-5; D not certain. Germline loops: CDR1 SEHNR, CDR2 FQNEAQ (reference sequence). CDR3 size: 14 residues. V lost 5 bases, J lost 1 base, and 11 bases lay in between. CDR3 residues: CASSTTGGQETQYF. In nucleotides, the CDR3 is TGTGCCAGCAGCACCACGGGTGGCCAAGAGACCCAGTACTTC.

The chain has TRBV6-6 and TRBJ1-1; the D is unclear. Germline assignment: CDR1 MNHNY and CDR2 SVGAGI (reference sequence). V dropped 5 bases and J dropped 6 bases, with 10 bases sitting between them. The CDR3 extends over 12 amino acids. Here the CDR3 DNA reads TGTGCCAGCAGTAGTACAAAGGCTGAAGCTTTCTTT. It encodes CASSSTKAEAFF.

There are a few counts of this clone. This sample includes further DNA sequences coding for the same CDR3. The rearrangement links TRBV7-6 to TRBJ2-7, with TRBD2 matching 9 bases. The CDR3 is 15 amino acids. V shed 4 bases, J shed 6 bases, and the junction held 10 bases outside the gene matches. CDR1 is SGHVS, CDR2 FNYEAQ, per germline. CDR3 region: CASSSIAGEGVEQYF. DNA of the CDR3: TGTGCCAGCAGCTCAATAGCGGGAGAAGGGGTCGAGCAGTACTTC.

The chain uses TRBV28 and TRBJ2-1, with TRBD2 as a possible D gene (6 bases). The CDR3 covers 15 residues. V gave up 1 base and J gave up 7 bases, with 14 bases separating them. Germline V gene data show CDR1 as MDHEN and CDR2 as SYDVKM. CDR3 sequence reads: CASSLSGGIVNEQFF. The CDR3 coding sequence is TGTGCCAGCAGTTTATCCGGGGGAATTGTTAATGAGCAGTTCTTC. The whole variable domain, remainder taken from reference TRBV28 and TRBJ2-1, is DVKVTQSSRYLVKRTGEKVFLECVQDMDHENMFWYRQDPGLGLRLIYFSYDVKMKEKGDIPEGYSVSREKKERFSLILESASTNQTSMYLCASSLSGGIVNEQFFGPGTRLTVL.

The J gene is TRBJ1-1, the V gene TRBV5-5; D perhaps matches TRBD1 (5 bases). Trimming left V 4 bases short and J 7 bases short, with 26 bases between. CDR1 and CDR2 from the germline V gene are SGHKS and YYEKEE (reference sequence). The CDR3 extends over 17 amino acids. DNA of the CDR3: TGTGCCAGCAGCGTTGTCGCAGACAGTTTTCTTCTCCTTGAAGCTTTCTTT. Protein: CASSVVADSFLLLEAFF.

This clone was seen just once. This chain connects TRBV6-1 to TRBJ1-3; no definite D call. V dropped 6 bases and J dropped 2 bases, with 8 bases sitting between them. There are 13 residues in the CDR3. Per germline, CDR1 MNHNS and CDR2 SASEGT. The CDR3 DNA sequence: TGTGCCAGCAGGGACTACACTGGAAACACCATATATTTT. Protein: CASRDYTGNTIYF.

The chain uses TRBV28 and TRBJ1-1; D not certain. Per germline, CDR1 MDHEN and CDR2 SYDVKM. The CDR3 is 14 residues long. Trimming left V 1 base short and J 5 bases short, with 11 bases between. CDR3 amino acids: CASSLLTVGTEAFF. CDR3 sequence (DNA): TGTGCCAGCAGTTTATTAACGGTGGGGACTGAAGCTTTCTTT.